This is a list of T cell receptor beta chains from one sample in a study of cytomegalovirus exposure and HLA in healthy donors. Profiling relied on immunoSEQ multiplex PCR, and the TCRdb table lists in-frame clones only, not all of them. This table has 140,000 to 150,000 clones, just under 85% appearing once. Sequenced input: PBMCs. These receptors came from a woman aged 55 to 70 in good health and CMV-seropositive. Each CDR3 is given with its conserved first and last residue. The D gene is left open where the match is weak. Clone size is not always given. Where it is, it says once, few, many or a class for expanded clones.

>TRBJ2-7|-|-|TRBV28
TGTGCCAGCAGTCGGCCGGGGAGCTACGAGCAGTACTTC
CASSRPGSYEQYF
>TRBJ1-2|-|-|TRBV5-4
TGTGCCAGCAGCTTCATGACAGAATATAACTATGGCTACACCTTC
CASSFMTEYNYGYTF
>TRBJ1-5|-|TRBD1|TRBV2
TGTGCCAGCAGTAGAGAACAGGGGTGGAGCAATCAGCCCCAGCATTTT
CASSREQGWSNQPQHF
>TRBJ2-3|-|TRBD2|TRBV5-6
TGTGCCAGCAGCGGAGCGGGAGGAATCACAGATACGCAGTATTTT
CASSGAGGITDTQYF
>TRBJ2-3|-|-|TRBV7-2
TGTGCCAGCAGCTTAGACGGGAGCACAGATACGCAGTATTTT
CASSLDGSTDTQYF
>TRBJ2-7|-|-|TRBV30
TGTGCCTGGAACAGGGCCTACGAGCAGTACTTC
CAWNRAYEQYF
>TRBJ2-5|-|-|TRBV5-4
TGTGCCAGCAGCCGTGGGGGATCCGCTATGGGGGGAAAAGAGACCCAGTACTTC
CASSRGGSAMGGKETQYF
>TRBJ1-2|few|-|TRBV7-9
TGTGCCAGCAGCTTAGAGGGGTCTAACTATGGCTACACCTTC
CASSLEGSNYGYTF
>TRBJ1-5|few|TRBD1|TRBV9
TGTGCCAGCAGCGCAGGGACAGGGGTAAGCAATCAGCCCCAGCATTTT
CASSAGTGVSNQPQHF
>TRBJ1-3|-|-|TRBV30
TGTGCCTGGAGTGGGGACATCGGAAACACCATATATTTT
CAWSGDIGNTIYF
>TRBJ1-3|-|TRBD1|TRBV13
TGTGCCAGCAGCACAAAACCACAGGGGAGCTCTGGAAACACCATATATTTT
CASSTKPQGSSGNTIYF
>TRBJ2-7|-|-|TRBV27
TGTGCCAGCAGTTTGGGCCCAGGGACCTACGAGCAGTACTTC
CASSLGPGTYEQYF
>TRBJ2-6|-|TRBD1|TRBV7-2
TGTGCCAGCAGCTCGGGACAGGGGGGCTCTGGGGCCAACGTCCTGACTTTC
CASSSGQGGSGANVLTF
>TRBJ2-7|-|-|TRBV29-1
TGCAGCGTTGAAGAATCCCTGACAGGAGCCTACGAGCAGTACTTC
CSVEESLTGAYEQYF
>TRBJ2-2|few|TRBD1|TRBV9
TGTGCCAGCAGCATAATCGGACAGGGGGCCACCGGGGAGCTGTTTTTT
CASSIIGQGATGELFF
>TRBJ2-7|-|TRBD2|TRBV28
TGTGCCAGCAGTTTAATATTAGCGGGAGACTACGAGCAGTACTTC
CASSLILAGDYEQYF
>TRBJ2-5|-|TRBD1|TRBV5-1
TGCGCCAGCAGCCGCACAGGGGGCAACCAAGAGACCCAGTACTTC
CASSRTGGNQETQYF
>TRBJ1-1|-|-|TRBV2
TGTGCCACGTCAAGCGAGATGAACACTGAAGCTTTCTTT
CATSSEMNTEAFF
>TRBJ2-5|once|TRBD2|TRBV5-1
TGCGCCAGCAGCCCCGGGACTAGCGGAGAAGAGACCCAGTACTTC
CASSPGTSGEETQYF
>TRBJ2-5|-|-|TRBV28
TGTGCCAGCAGTTTCGGCGGGATAAAAGAGACCCAGTACTTC
CASSFGGIKETQYF
>TRBJ2-7|-|TRBD2|TRBV11-3
TGTGCCAGCAGCCCCAGACTAGCGGGAGAATTGTACGAGCAGTACTTC
CASSPRLAGELYEQYF
>TRBJ1-2|-|-|TRBV4-2
TGTGCCAGCAGGTACAGCTATGGCTACACCTTC
CASRYSYGYTF
>TRBJ1-2|-|-|TRBV29-1
TGCAGCGTTGAACTGGGGGCGGAAGGCTACACCTTC
CSVELGAEGYTF
>TRBJ2-7|-|TRBD2|TRBV7-2
TGTGCCAGCAGCTTAGGGGTACTAGCGGGAGGAGACGAGCAGTACTTC
CASSLGVLAGGDEQYF
>TRBJ2-3|-|TRBD1|TRBV27
TGTGCCAGCCCTCTCGACAGGGAAAAGACAGATACGCAGTATTTT
CASPLDREKTDTQYF
>TRBJ1-1|-|-|TRBV7-9
TGTGCCAGCAGCAACTCTATTAGGGTTGGGGGCCCTGAAGCTTTCTTT
CASSNSIRVGGPEAFF
>TRBJ1-5|-|TRBD1|TRBV5-1
TGCGCCAGCAGCTTAGGGGGGACAGGCCATCAGCCCCAGCATTTT
CASSLGGTGHQPQHF
>TRBJ2-7|-|TRBD1|TRBV6-6
TGTGCCAGCAGCCTCAGACAGGGGGCGATGCCCTACGAGCAGTACTTC
CASSLRQGAMPYEQYF
>TRBJ1-3|-|-|TRBV11-2
TGTGCCAGCAGCTTTAAGGGGCTTTCTGGAAACACCATATATTTT
CASSFKGLSGNTIYF
>TRBJ2-5|few|TRBD2|TRBV5-4
TGTGCCAGCAGTCCCACGACTAGCGGGAGGCGAGAGACCCAGTACTTC
CASSPTTSGRRETQYF
>TRBJ2-1|-|TRBD2|TRBV6-1
TGTGCCAGCAGCGGAGCGGGAGGGGGTGAGCAGTTCTTC
CASSGAGGGEQFF
>TRBJ2-7|-|TRBD2|TRBV7-2
TGTGCCAGCAGCTCCCAGGGACTAGCGGGACTAATTGGAGAGCAGTACTTC
CASSSQGLAGLIGEQYF
>TRBJ2-3|-|-|TRBV7-2
TGTGCCAGCAGTTACGTCGAGGGCTCAGATACGCAGTATTTT
CASSYVEGSDTQYF
>TRBJ1-1|-|-|TRBV19
TGTGCCAGTAGCATCTACCAGGTGAACACTGAAGCTTTCTTT
CASSIYQVNTEAFF
>TRBJ1-1|-|-|TRBV18
TGTGCCAGCTCACCAGAGGAGGGGTCTGAAGCTTTCTTT
CASSPEEGSEAFF
>TRBJ2-2|-|-|TRBV5-1
TGCGCCAGCAGCCCACGGGAATCGAACACCGGGGAGCTGTTTTTT
CASSPRESNTGELFF
>TRBJ2-3|-|TRBD1|TRBV25-1
TGTGCCAGCAGTGAAGACAGGGGGGGCACAGATACGCAGTATTTT
CASSEDRGGTDTQYF
>TRBJ2-7|once|-|TRBV6-5
TGTGCCAGCAGTTACTCTATAACAGTAAACGAGCAGTACTTC
CASSYSITVNEQYF
>TRBJ2-2|-|-|TRBV2
TGTGCCAGCACTTATGTAGGGGAAGGTGGGGAGCTGTTTTTT
CASTYVGEGGELFF
>TRBJ1-5|few|-|TRBV4-3
TGCGCCAGCAGCCATAACACCGATAGCAATCAGCCCCAGCATTTT
CASSHNTDSNQPQHF
>TRBJ2-7|-|-|TRBV28
TGTGCCAGCAGTAGGACTGGGAGTAGGCAGTACTTC
CASSRTGSRQYF
>TRBJ1-1|-|-|TRBV6-5
TGTGCCAGCAGTTACTCGACACCGATGAACACTGAAGCTTTCTTT
CASSYSTPMNTEAFF
>TRBJ1-4|-|TRBD1|TRBV5-1
TGCGCCAGCAGCTCGGGACAGGCAACTAATGAAAAACTGTTTTTT
CASSSGQATNEKLFF
>TRBJ1-4|once|-|TRBV11-2
TGTGCCAGCAGCTCCCTTAATGAAAAACTGTTTTTT
CASSSLNEKLFF
>TRBJ1-1|-|-|TRBV19
TGTGCCAGTAGCCCCCCGACGGGAGAAGCTTTCTTT
CASSPPTGEAFF
>TRBJ1-4|-|-|TRBV4-1
TGCGCCAGCAGCCAGACGGGAAGCAATGAAAAACTGTTTTTT
CASSQTGSNEKLFF
>TRBJ1-4|-|-|TRBV18
TGTGCCAGCTCACCAGTCGCTAGGGGACACCCCAATGAAAAACTGTTTTTT
CASSPVARGHPNEKLFF
>TRBJ1-1|-|-|TRBV18
TGTGCCAGCTCACCAGGGGGCGCGAGGACTGAAGCTTTCTTT
CASSPGGARTEAFF
>TRBJ1-2|-|TRBD1|TRBV10-3
TGTGCCATCAGTGGAACTGTTGACAGGGTGGATGGCTACACCTTC
CAISGTVDRVDGYTF
>TRBJ1-2|-|TRBD1|TRBV7-8
TGTGCCAGCAGCAGACAGGGAAGGGTCGGTGGGGATGGCTACACCTTC
CASSRQGRVGGDGYTF
>TRBJ1-6|-|TRBD1|TRBV7-2
TGTGCCAGCAGCTTAGCACAGGGGTCTGGGTCACCCCTCCACTTT
CASSLAQGSGSPLHF